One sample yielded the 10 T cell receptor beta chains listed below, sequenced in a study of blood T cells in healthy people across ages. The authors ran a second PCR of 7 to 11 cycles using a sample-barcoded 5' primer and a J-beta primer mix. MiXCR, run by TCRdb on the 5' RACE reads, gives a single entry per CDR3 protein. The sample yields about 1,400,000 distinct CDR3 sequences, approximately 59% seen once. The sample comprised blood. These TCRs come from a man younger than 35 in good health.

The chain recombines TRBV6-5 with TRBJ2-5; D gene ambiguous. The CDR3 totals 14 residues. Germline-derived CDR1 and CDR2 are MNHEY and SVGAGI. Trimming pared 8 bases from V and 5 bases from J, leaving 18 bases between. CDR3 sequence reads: CASRGEGTRETQYF. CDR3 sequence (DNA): TGTGCCAGCCGCGGAGAAGGCACAAGGGAGACCCAGTACTTC.

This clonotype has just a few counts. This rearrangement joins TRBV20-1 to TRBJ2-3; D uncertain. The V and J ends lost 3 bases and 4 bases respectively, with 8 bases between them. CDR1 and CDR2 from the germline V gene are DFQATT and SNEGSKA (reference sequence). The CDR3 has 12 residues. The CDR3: CSARRVADTQYF. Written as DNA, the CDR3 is TGCAGTGCTAGGCGCGTGGCAGATACGCAGTATTTT.

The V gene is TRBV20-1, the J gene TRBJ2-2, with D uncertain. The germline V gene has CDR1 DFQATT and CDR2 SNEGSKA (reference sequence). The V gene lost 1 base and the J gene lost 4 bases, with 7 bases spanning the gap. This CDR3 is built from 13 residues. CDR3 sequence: CSARGWGTGELFF. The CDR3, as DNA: TGCAGTGCTAGAGGATGGGGCACCGGGGAGCTGTTTTTT.

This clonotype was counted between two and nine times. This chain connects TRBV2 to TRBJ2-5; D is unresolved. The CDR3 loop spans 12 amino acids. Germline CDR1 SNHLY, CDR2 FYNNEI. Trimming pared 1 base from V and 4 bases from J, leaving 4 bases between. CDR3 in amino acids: CASSEVPETQYF. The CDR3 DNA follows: TGTGCCAGCAGTGAAGTACCAGAGACCCAGTACTTC.

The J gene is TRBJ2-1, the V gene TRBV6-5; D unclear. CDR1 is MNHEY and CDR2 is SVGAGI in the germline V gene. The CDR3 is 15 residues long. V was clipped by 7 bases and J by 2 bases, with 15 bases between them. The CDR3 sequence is CASNPSNIPYNEQFF. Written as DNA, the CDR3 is TGTGCCAGCAACCCCAGTAACATTCCCTACAATGAGCAGTTCTTC.

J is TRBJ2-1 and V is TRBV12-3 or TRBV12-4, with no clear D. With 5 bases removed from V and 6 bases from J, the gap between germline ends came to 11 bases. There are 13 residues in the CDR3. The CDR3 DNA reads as TGTGCCAGCAGTGTAATGTCCGGCAATGAGCAGTTCTTC. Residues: CASSVMSGNEQFF.

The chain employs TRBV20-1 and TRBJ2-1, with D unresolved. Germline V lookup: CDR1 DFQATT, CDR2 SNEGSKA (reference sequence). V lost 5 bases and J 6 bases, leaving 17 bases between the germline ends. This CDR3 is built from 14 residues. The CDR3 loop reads CSARIDSFANEQFF. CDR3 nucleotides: TGCAGTGCTCGCATAGACTCATTTGCCAATGAGCAGTTCTTC.

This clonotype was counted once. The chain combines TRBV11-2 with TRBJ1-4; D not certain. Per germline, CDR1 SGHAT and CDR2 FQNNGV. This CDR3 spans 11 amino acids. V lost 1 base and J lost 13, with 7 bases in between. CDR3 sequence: CASSLGRGLFF. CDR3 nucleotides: TGTGCCAGCAGCTTAGGCCGAGGACTGTTTTTT.

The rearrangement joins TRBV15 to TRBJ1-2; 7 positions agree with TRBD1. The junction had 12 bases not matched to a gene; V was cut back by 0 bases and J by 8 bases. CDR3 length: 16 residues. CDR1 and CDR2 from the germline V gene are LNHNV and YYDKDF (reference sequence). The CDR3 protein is CATSREGDSLRDGYTF. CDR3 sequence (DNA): TGTGCCACCAGCAGAGAGGGGGACAGCCTACGCGACGGCTACACCTTC.

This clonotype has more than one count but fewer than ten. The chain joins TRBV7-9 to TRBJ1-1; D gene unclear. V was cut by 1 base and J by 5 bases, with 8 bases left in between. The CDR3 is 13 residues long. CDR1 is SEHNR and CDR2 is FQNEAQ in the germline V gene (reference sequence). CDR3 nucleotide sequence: TGTGCCAGCAGCTTAGAGTCAGCTACTGAAGCTTTCTTT. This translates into CASSLESATEAFF.